This T cell receptor beta chain comes out of a study of T cell changes during pregnancy in multiple sclerosis (dated by TCRdb to between 2018 and 2021). With respect to the entire study: Changes in the T cell repertoire over the course of pregnancy were examined in this study in women with multiple sclerosis.

In regard to this clone: Its antigen remains undetermined. Base-call qualities are not available, and no considerably larger clone is one nucleotide away.

The receptor library was made with the immunoSEQ multiplex PCR assay. Sourced from immuneACCESS, this table was stored by TCRdb with only in-frame sequences that have V and J called. A share of the clones is absent; for the studies checked, an unresolved V gene accounts for under half, and the remainder has no known explanation. In all, the sample holds about 48,000 clones, and approximately 92% of those were seen once. 0.91% of the sample goes to the ten largest clones. The CDR3 runs 14 residues from the cysteine to the phenylalanine. Of the read, only the CDR3 DNA is kept; its 42 bases are in frame from base 1. The germline V gene provides CDR1 MNHEY and CDR2 SVGAGI. V loses 6 bases at its end and J loses 12 bases; junction bases beyond the gene matches: 9.

The rearranged chain carries TRBV6-5 and TRBJ2-1, and TRBD2 aligns with 12 junction nucleotides. The specimen comprised CD4+ T cells from peripheral blood mononuclear cells, sampled in the second trimester of pregnancy. The TCR sequence derives from a female donor in good health, enrolled as a control in a pregnancy study. The CDR3 amino acid sequence is: CASRLAGGPQGQFF. The DNA sequence reads TGTGCCAGCAGGCTAGCGGGAGGGCCCCAGGGGCAGTTCTTC.